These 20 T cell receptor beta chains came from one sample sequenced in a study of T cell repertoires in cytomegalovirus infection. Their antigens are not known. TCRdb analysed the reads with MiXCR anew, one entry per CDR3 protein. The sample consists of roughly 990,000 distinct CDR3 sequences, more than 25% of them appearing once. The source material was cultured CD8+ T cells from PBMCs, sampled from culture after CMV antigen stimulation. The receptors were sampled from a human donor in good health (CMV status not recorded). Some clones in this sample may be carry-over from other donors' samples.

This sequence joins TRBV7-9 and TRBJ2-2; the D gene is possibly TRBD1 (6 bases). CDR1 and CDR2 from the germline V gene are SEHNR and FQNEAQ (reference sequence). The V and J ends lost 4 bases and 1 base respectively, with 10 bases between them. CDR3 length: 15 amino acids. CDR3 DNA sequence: TGTGCCAGCAGCTCGCCGGACAGGAACACCGGGGAGCTGTTTTTT. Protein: CASSSPDRNTGELFF. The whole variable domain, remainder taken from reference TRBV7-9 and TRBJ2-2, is DTGVSQNPRHKITKRGQNVTFRCDPISEHNRLYWYRQTLGQGPEFLTYFQNEAQLEKSRLLSDRFSAERPKGSFSTLEIQRTEQGDSAMYLCASSSPDRNTGELFFGEGSRLTVL.

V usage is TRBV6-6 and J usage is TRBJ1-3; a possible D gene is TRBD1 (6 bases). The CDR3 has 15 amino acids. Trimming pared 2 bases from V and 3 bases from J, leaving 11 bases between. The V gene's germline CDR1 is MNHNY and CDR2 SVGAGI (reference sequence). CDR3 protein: CASSYVRGDGNTIYF. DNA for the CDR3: TGTGCCAGCAGTTACGTCAGGGGTGATGGAAACACCATATATTTT.

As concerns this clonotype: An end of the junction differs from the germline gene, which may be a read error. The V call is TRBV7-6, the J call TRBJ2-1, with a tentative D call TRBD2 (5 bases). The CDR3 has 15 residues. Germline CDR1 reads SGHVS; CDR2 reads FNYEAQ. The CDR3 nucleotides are TGTGCTAGCAGCCCCGAAGCTTATGGGGAGAATGAGCAGTTCTTC. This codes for CASSPEAYGENEQFF.

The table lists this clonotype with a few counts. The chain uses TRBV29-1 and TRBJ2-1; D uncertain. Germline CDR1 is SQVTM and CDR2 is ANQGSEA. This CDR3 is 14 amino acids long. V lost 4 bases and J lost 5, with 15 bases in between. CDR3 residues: CSVGRISTNNEQFF. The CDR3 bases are TGCAGCGTTGGAAGAATATCTACTAACAATGAGCAGTTCTTC.

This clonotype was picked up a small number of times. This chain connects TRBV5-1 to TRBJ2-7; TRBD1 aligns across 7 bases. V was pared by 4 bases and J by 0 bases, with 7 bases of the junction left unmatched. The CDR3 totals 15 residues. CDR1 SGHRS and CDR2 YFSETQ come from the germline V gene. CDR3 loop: CASSNGQESSYEQYF. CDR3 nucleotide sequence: TGCGCCAGCAGCAATGGACAGGAGAGCTCCTACGAGCAGTACTTC.

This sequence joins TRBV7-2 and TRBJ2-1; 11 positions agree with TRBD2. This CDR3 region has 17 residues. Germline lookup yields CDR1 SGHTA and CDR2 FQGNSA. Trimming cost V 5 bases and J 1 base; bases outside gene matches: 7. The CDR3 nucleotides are TGTGCCAGCAGCCGATTACTAGCGGGGGTATCCTACAATGAGCAGTTCTTC. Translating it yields CASSRLLAGVSYNEQFF.

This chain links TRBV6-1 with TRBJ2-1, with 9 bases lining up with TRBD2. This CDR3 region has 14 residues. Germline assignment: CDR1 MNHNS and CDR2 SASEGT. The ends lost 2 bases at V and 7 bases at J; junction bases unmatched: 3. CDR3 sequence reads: CASSELAGENEQFF. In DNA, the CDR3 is TGTGCCAGCAGTGAATTAGCGGGGGAAAATGAGCAGTTCTTC.

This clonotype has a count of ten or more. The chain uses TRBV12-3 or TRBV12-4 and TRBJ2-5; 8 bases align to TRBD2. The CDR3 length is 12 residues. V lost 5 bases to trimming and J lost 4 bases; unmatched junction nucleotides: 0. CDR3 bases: TGTGCCAGCAGTGCGGGGGGAGAGACCCAGTACTTC. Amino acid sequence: CASSAGGETQYF.

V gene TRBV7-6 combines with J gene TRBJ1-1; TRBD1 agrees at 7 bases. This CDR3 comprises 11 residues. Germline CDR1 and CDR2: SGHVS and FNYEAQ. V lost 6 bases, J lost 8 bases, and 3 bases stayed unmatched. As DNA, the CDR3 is TGTGCCAGCAGTCGAGGGGGCGAAGCTTTCTTT. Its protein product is CASSRGGEAFF. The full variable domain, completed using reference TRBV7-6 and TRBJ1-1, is GAGVSQSPRYKVTKRGQDVALRCDPISGHVSLYWYRQALGQGPEFLTYFNYEAQQDKSGLPNDRFSAERPEGSISTLTIQRTEQRDSAMYRCASSRGGEAFFGQGTRLTVV.

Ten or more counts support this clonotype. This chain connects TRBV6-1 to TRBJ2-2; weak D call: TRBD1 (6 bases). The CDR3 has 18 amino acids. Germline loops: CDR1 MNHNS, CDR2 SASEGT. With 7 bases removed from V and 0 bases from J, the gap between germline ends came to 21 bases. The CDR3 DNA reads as TGTGCCAGCATCCTTACAGACGGGGACATAACGAACACCGGGGAGCTGTTTTTT. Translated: CASILTDGDITNTGELFF.

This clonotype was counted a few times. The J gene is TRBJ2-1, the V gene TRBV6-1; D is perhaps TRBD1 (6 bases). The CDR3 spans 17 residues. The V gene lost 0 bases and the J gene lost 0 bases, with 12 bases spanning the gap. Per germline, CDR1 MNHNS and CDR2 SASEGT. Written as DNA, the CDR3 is TGTGCCAGCAGTGAAGCGACAGGACAGAGCTCCTACAATGAGCAGTTCTTC. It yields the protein CASSEATGQSSYNEQFF.

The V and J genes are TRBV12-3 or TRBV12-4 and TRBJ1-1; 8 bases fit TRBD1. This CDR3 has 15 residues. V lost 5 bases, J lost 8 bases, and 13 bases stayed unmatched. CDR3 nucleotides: TGTGCCAGCAGTCGCCCCCCGGGACAGGTGATCGAAGCTTTCTTT. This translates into CASSRPPGQVIEAFF.

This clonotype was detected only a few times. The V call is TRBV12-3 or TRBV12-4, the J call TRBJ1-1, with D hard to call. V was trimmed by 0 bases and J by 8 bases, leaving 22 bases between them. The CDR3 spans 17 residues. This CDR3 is CASSLAVRPTATEEAFF. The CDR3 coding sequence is TGTGCCAGCAGTTTAGCGGTCAGGCCCACTGCCACTGAAGAAGCTTTCTTT.

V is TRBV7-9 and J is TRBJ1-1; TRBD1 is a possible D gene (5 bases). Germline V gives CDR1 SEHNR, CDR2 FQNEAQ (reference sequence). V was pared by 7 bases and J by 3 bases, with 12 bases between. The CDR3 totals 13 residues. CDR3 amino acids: CASTQGGYTEAFF. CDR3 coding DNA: TGTGCCAGCACTCAGGGTGGGTACACTGAAGCTTTCTTT. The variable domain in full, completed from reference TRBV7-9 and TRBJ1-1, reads DTGVSQNPRHKITKRGQNVTFRCDPISEHNRLYWYRQTLGQGPEFLTYFQNEAQLEKSRLLSDRFSAERPKGSFSTLEIQRTEQGDSAMYLCASTQGGYTEAFFGQGTRLTVV.

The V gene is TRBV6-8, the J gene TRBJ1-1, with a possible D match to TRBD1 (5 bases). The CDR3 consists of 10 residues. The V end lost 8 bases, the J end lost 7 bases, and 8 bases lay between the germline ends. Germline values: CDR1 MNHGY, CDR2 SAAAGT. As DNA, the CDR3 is TGTGCCAGCGGGGCAGTTGAAGCTTTCTTT. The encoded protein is CASGAVEAFF.

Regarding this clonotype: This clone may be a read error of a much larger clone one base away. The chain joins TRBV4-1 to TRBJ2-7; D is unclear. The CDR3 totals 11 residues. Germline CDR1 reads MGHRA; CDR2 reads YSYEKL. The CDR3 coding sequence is TGCGCCAGCAACCAAGATGGCGAGCAGTACTTC. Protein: CASNQDGEQYF.

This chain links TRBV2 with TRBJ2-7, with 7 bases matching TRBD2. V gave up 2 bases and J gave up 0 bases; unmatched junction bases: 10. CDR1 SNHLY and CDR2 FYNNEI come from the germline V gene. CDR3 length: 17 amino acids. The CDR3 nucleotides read TGTGCCAGCAGTGAATTAGGCGGGGGTGACCTCTCCTACGAGCAGTACGTC. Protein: CASSELGGGDLSYEQYV.

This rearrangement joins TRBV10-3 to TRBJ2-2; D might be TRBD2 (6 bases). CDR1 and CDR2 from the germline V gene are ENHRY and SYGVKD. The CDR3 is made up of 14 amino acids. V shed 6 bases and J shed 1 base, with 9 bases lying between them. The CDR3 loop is CAIRKGGNTGELFF. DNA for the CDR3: TGTGCCATCAGGAAGGGAGGGAACACCGGGGAGCTGTTTTTT.

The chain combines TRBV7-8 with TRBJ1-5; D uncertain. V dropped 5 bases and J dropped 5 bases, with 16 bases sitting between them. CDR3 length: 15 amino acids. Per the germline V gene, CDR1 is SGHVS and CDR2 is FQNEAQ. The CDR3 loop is CASSVVQGRDQPQHF. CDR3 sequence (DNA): TGTGCCAGCAGCGTCGTCCAAGGGAGGGATCAGCCCCAGCATTTT.

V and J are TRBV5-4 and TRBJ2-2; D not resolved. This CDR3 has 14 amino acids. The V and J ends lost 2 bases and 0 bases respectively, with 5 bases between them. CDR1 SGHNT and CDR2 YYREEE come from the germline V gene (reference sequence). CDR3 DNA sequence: TGTGCCAGCAGCTTCCCATCGAACACCGGGGAGCTGTTTTTT. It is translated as CASSFPSNTGELFF.